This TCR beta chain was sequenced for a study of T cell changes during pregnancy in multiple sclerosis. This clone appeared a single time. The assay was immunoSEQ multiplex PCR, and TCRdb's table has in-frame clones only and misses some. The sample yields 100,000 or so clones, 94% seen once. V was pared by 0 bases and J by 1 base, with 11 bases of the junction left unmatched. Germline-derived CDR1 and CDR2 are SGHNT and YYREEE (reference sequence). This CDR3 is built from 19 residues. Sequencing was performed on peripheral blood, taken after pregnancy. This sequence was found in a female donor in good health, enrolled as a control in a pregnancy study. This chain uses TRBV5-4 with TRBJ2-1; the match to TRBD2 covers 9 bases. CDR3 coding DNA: TGTGCCAGCAGCTTGGCCGTTCTAGCGGGAAAGAGTTCCTACAATGAGCAGTTCTTC. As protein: CASSLAVLAGKSSYNEQFF.